Each of the 17 T cell receptor beta chains below was sequenced from the same sample in a study of T-cell memory formation after mild COVID-19. TCRdb used MiXCR to reprocess the 5' RACE reads, holding one entry per CDR3 protein. The data show fewer than 700,000 distinct CDR3 sequences, less than 25% seen once. The sample was PBMCs or a T cell subset sorted from them (not recorded which). The source of these receptors is an adult woman who had mild COVID-19 (a few samples of this study predate the infection). Cell type and time point are not known.

The chain is built from TRBV18 and TRBJ2-5; a weak D match, TRBD1 (6 bases). The CDR3 spans 14 residues. V was trimmed by 2 bases and J by 5 bases, leaving 12 bases between them. Germline CDR1 and CDR2: KGHSH and LQKENI. The CDR3 DNA sequence: TGTGCCAGCTCACCATGGCTCAGGGGTGAGACCCAGTACTTC. Amino acids: CASSPWLRGETQYF. The full variable domain, completed using reference TRBV18 and TRBJ2-5, is NAGVMQNPRHLVRRRGQEARLRCSPMKGHSHVYWYRQLPEEGLKFMVYLQKENIIDESGMPKERFSAEFPKEGPSILRIQQVVRGDSAAYFCASSPWLRGETQYFGPGTRLLVL.

This clonotype is a singleton in its sample. The gene calls are TRBV30 and TRBJ2-3, with 10 bases matching TRBD1. Trimming took 1 base from V and 6 from J; bases not matched to a gene: 7. The CDR3 sequence is 15 residues long. The germline V gene encodes CDR1 GTSNPN and CDR2 SVGIG (reference sequence). CDR3 residues: CAWSGGTGVSDTQYF. In nucleotides, the CDR3 is TGTGCCTGGAGTGGGGGGACAGGGGTATCCGATACGCAGTATTTT.

In its sample, this clonotype was seen a few times. This chain's CDR3 is CASSWPDRGQGDTQYF. The CDR3 nucleotides read TGTGCCAGCAGCTGGCCGGACAGGGGTCAAGGGGATACGCAGTATTTT. The rearrangement uses TRBV11-1 and TRBJ2-3; the match to TRBD1 covers 9 bases. J was trimmed by 6 bases and V by 4 bases; bases with no gene match: 11. The V gene's germline CDR1 is SGHAT and CDR2 FQDESV (reference sequence). This CDR3 comprises 16 residues. The complete variable domain, with remaining parts taken from reference TRBV11-1 and TRBJ2-3, reads EAEVAQSPRYKITEKSQAVAFWCDPISGHATLYWYRQILGQGPELLVQFQDESVVDDSQLPKDRFSAERLKGVDSTLKIQPAELGDSAMYLCASSWPDRGQGDTQYFGPGTRLTVL.

This clonotype was recorded a few times. This chain links TRBV6-6 with TRBJ2-7; 8 bases line up with TRBD2. Germline V gives CDR1 MNHNY, CDR2 SVGAGI (reference sequence). The CDR3 sequence is 15 residues long. Losses at the gene ends were 5 bases for V and 2 bases for J; bases not matched to a gene: 8. The CDR3, as DNA: TGTGCCAGCAGTCCACCGGCGGGGGGTCCCTACGAGCAGTACTTC. Amino acid sequence: CASSPPAGGPYEQYF.

This clonotype appeared a few times. The chain combines TRBV7-2 with TRBJ1-2, with a weak D call TRBD1 (6 bases). V lost 5 bases to trimming and J lost 5 bases, with 12 bases between them. The CDR3 is made up of 13 amino acids. Looked up from germline, CDR1 is SGHTA and CDR2 is FQGNSA. The CDR3 coding sequence is TGTGCCAGCAGCCGTGGACAGTTTTATGGCTACACCTTC. Protein: CASSRGQFYGYTF.

This clonotype came up a few times. The chain combines TRBV11-1 with TRBJ1-6; 7 positions agree with TRBD1. V lost 4 bases, J lost 8 bases, and 11 bases stayed unmatched. CDR3 length: 16 amino acids. The germline gives CDR1 SGHAT, CDR2 FQDESV (reference sequence). Here the CDR3 reads CASSYSGTELHSPLHF. CDR3 nucleotides: TGTGCCAGCAGCTACTCCGGGACAGAGCTTCATTCACCCCTCCACTTT.

The chain carries TRBV5-1 and TRBJ1-3; the D gene is possibly TRBD1 (6 bases). Germline-derived CDR1 and CDR2 are SGHRS and YFSETQ. The CDR3 has 18 amino acids. V gave up 3 bases and J gave up 2 bases, with 21 bases separating them. The CDR3 loop reads CASSYTSSRTETGNTIYF. CDR3 nucleotides: TGCGCCAGCAGCTACACATCCTCACGGACAGAGACTGGAAACACCATATATTTT.

This clonotype was counted many times. The junction differs from germline at one of its ends, possibly a read error. This sequence joins TRBV4-1 and TRBJ2-7, with 11 positions matching TRBD1. The CDR3 covers 14 residues. The germline gives CDR1 MGHRA, CDR2 YSYEKL. The CDR3 bases are TGTGCCAGCAGCCAGGGACAGGGGGTCTACGAGCAGTACTTC. Its protein product is CASSQGQGVYEQYF.

This clonotype has at least ten counts. The chain has TRBV12-3 or TRBV12-4 and TRBJ1-1; D remains ambiguous. Trimming left V 3 bases short and J 0 bases short, with 8 bases between. The CDR3 loop spans 14 amino acids. This CDR3 is CASSLGEMNTEAFF. CDR3 sequence (DNA): TGTGCCAGCAGTTTGGGAGAAATGAACACTGAAGCTTTCTTT.

This clonotype was observed a few times. The genes are TRBV7-6 and TRBJ2-1; 7 nucleotides align to TRBD1. This CDR3 has 14 residues. V lost 10 bases to trimming and J lost 5 bases; unmatched junction nucleotides: 11. CDR1 SGHVS and CDR2 FNYEAQ come from the germline V gene. CDR3 in DNA: TGTGCCATCAACAGGGGTACGGACAACAATGAGCAGTTCTTC. It translates to CAINRGTDNNEQFF.

The chain joins TRBV11-2 to TRBJ2-5, with a possible D match to TRBD2 (6 bases). The CDR3 runs 14 residues. The ends were cut back, 5 bases at V and 2 bases at J, with 12 bases in the middle. In germline, CDR1 is SGHAT, CDR2 FQNNGV. The CDR3 bases are TGTGCCAGCAGCCATTTACGGGGGCAAGAGACCCAGTACTTC. Its protein product is CASSHLRGQETQYF.

J is TRBJ2-5 and V is TRBV6-1; 7 bases map to TRBD1. The CDR3 length is 15 residues. Germline values: CDR1 MNHNS, CDR2 SASEGT. V lost 6 bases and J lost 1; bases outside the gene matches: 8. CDR3 loop: CASRDWDRVQETQYF. CDR3 nucleotides: TGTGCCAGCAGGGACTGGGACAGAGTCCAAGAGACCCAGTACTTC.

This clonotype turned up a few times. The V call is TRBV11-2, the J call TRBJ2-2, with 10 bases lining up with TRBD2. This CDR3 is built from 17 residues. Trimming removed 4 bases from V and 4 bases from J; junction bases left unmatched: 9. From germline, CDR1 is SGHAT and CDR2 FQNNGV. This CDR3 is CASSWVPAGGGTGELFF. DNA for the CDR3: TGTGCCAGCAGCTGGGTGCCAGCGGGAGGGGGCACCGGGGAGCTGTTTTTT.

This clonotype was counted between two and nine times. In DNA, the CDR3 is TGTGCCAGCATCCCCAGCGGTCCCTACGAGCAGTACTTC. Encoded protein: CASIPSGPYEQYF. The V call is TRBV2, the J call TRBJ2-7; D is perhaps TRBD2 (5 bases). CDR1 SNHLY and CDR2 FYNNEI come from the germline V gene. This CDR3 is 13 amino acids long. V lost 7 bases and J 2 bases, leaving 12 bases between the germline ends.

The chain carries TRBV7-2 and TRBJ1-3, with D possibly being TRBD1 (6 bases). Germline V gene lookup returns CDR1 SGHTA and CDR2 FQGNSA. Deletions cut 5 bases from V and 2 bases from J, with 16 bases between. This CDR3 contains 16 residues. The CDR3 here is CASSPPQQGPGNTIYF. In DNA, the CDR3 is TGTGCCAGCAGCCCCCCCCAACAGGGTCCTGGAAACACCATATATTTT.

This clonotype was picked up a small number of times. The V and J genes are TRBV7-2 and TRBJ2-7; D ambiguous. The germline V and J ends were trimmed by 4 bases and 9 bases, with 19 bases remaining between them. CDR3 size: 14 residues. The germline CDR1 and CDR2 sequences are SGHTA and FQGNSA. This chain's CDR3 is CASSSPTTFRMQYF. For the CDR3, the DNA is TGTGCCAGCAGCTCCCCCACGACATTCAGGATGCAGTACTTC.

The chain employs TRBV4-2 and TRBJ2-3, with D hard to call. The CDR3 is 15 residues long. CDR1 and CDR2 from the germline V gene are LGHNA and YNFKEQ. The V gene lost 4 bases and the J gene lost 0 bases, with 11 bases spanning the gap. The CDR3 region has the DNA TGTGCCAGCAGCCGCCCGGACCGTAGCACAGATACGCAGTATTTT. Amino acid sequence: CASSRPDRSTDTQYF.